The 16 T cell receptor beta chains listed next were all sequenced from one sample in a study of CD8+ T cells in alopecia areata. Extracted RNA was reverse transcribed into cDNA, the sequencing template. Some clones are missing from TCRdb's copy, which holds only in-frame ones; the method was immunoSEQ multiplex PCR. The data hold 120,000 or so clones, with roughly 54% observed a single time. Source: CD4+ T cells sorted from blood, taken at week 0. The receptors originated from a human donor with alopecia areata.

This chain uses TRBV7-2 with TRBJ1-5, with 9 bases fitting TRBD1. The CDR3 runs 15 residues. J gave up 4 bases and V 4 bases, and 5 bases lay outside the gene matches. Germline CDR1 SGHTA, CDR2 FQGNSA. The CDR3 spells CASSSGQGLNQPQHF. The CDR3 coding sequence is TGTGCCAGCAGCTCCGGACAGGGGTTAAATCAGCCCCAGCATTTT.

This clone has only a few counts. The rearrangement joins TRBV7-2 to TRBJ2-5, with TRBD1 matching over 7 bases. From germline, CDR1 is SGHTA and CDR2 FQGNSA. V was clipped by 5 bases and J by 0 bases; unmatched bases: 6. This CDR3 has 15 amino acids. CDR3 region: CASSLEGAHQETQYF. The CDR3 DNA follows: TGTGCCAGCAGCCTCGAGGGGGCGCACCAAGAGACCCAGTACTTC.

This clone was counted a few times. The V and J genes are TRBV19 and TRBJ1-2, with D possibly TRBD1 on 6 matching bases. Germline CDR1 is LNHDA and CDR2 is SQIVND (reference sequence). Trimming removed 5 bases from V and 6 bases from J, with 22 bases in between. The CDR3 runs 16 residues. The CDR3 DNA follows: TGTGCCAGTAGTGGATCACAGGGTGAACAAGGGGATGGCTACACCTTC. Protein: CASSGSQGEQGDGYTF.

The CDR3 DNA follows: TGTGCCAGCAGGTTAACGAACACCGGGGAGCTGTTTTTT. This encodes CASRLTNTGELFF. V is TRBV6-5 and J is TRBJ2-2; D gene ambiguous. The CDR3 is 13 amino acids. Trimming left V 6 bases short and J 0 bases short, with 5 bases between. Germline loops: CDR1 MNHEY, CDR2 SVGAGI.

This clone was seen more than once but under ten times. CDR3 protein: CASSLQGVSGNTIYF. In DNA form, the CDR3 reads TGTGCCAGCAGCTTACAGGGAGTTTCTGGAAACACCATATATTTT. V usage is TRBV7-2 and J usage is TRBJ1-3, with D perhaps matching TRBD1 (5 bases). The germline V gene encodes CDR1 SGHTA and CDR2 FQGNSA. V shed 2 bases and J shed 1 base, with 9 bases lying between them. The CDR3 loop spans 15 amino acids.

This clone was observed a handful of times. As DNA, the CDR3 is TGTGCCAGCTCACCACTAGGACGGAACACCGGGGAGCTGTTTTTT. Encoded protein: CASSPLGRNTGELFF. This chain joins TRBV18 and TRBJ2-2; D unclear. V lost 1 base and J lost 1, with 7 bases in between. Looked up from germline, CDR1 is KGHSH and CDR2 is LQKENI. CDR3 length: 15 amino acids.

The chain has TRBV23-1 and TRBJ1-2, with D uncertain. TRBV23-1 is marked as an open reading frame, function uncertain. The CDR3 consists of 21 residues. V lost 1 base to trimming and J lost 2 bases, with 29 bases between them. The CDR3 region has the DNA TGCGCCAGCAGTCAATGGGATTTGTTACCACCCTACACGCGGAAAAACTATGGCTACACCTTC. Its protein is CASSQWDLLPPYTRKNYGYTF.

The gene calls are TRBV4-3 and TRBJ1-3; D unclear. Trimming stripped 5 bases from V and 0 bases from J, with 11 bases between. The CDR3 length is 15 residues. CDR1 LGHNA and CDR2 YSLEER come from the germline V gene. As DNA, the CDR3 is TGCGCCAGCAGCTCGCGACGGAACTCTGGAAACACCATATATTTT. Its protein is CASSSRRNSGNTIYF.

The chain combines TRBV7-3 with TRBJ2-3, with 7 bases lining up with TRBD1. Trimming cost V 2 bases and J 7 bases; bases outside gene matches: 9. Germline V gene sequence: CDR1 SGHTA, CDR2 FQGTGA. CDR3 length: 15 residues. The chain's CDR3 is CASSLVQGGRNTQYF. DNA for the CDR3: TGTGCCAGCAGCTTAGTGCAAGGGGGCAGGAATACGCAGTATTTT. Drawing the rest from reference TRBV7-3 and TRBJ2-3, the complete variable domain is GAGVSQTPSNKVTEKGKYVELRCDPISGHTALYWYRQSLGQGPEFLIYFQGTGAADDSGLPNDRFFAVRPEGSVSTLKIQRTERGDSAVYLCASSLVQGGRNTQYFGPGTRLTVL.

CDR3 in amino acids: CASSQERFYNEQFF. The CDR3 DNA is TGCGCCAGCAGCCAAGAACGATTTTACAATGAGCAGTTCTTC. V gene TRBV4-3 combines with J gene TRBJ2-1; D gene uncertain. Trimming took off 0 bases at V and 4 bases at J, with 7 bases between the two ends. Germline loops: CDR1 LGHNA, CDR2 YSLEER. The CDR3 runs 14 residues.

The V gene is TRBV30, the J gene TRBJ2-5; D gene unclear. The DNA end lines up better with TRBJ2-7; the J call may be wrong. Germline CDR1 is GTSNPN and CDR2 is SVGIG (reference sequence). The CDR3 is 11 residues long. The CDR3: CAWTVSYEQYF. The DNA of the CDR3 is TGTGCCTGGACGGTATCCTACGAGCAGTACTTC.

V and J are TRBV30 and TRBJ1-6, with a tentative D call TRBD1 (5 bases). The CDR3 runs to 14 residues. V lost 4 bases to trimming and J lost 4 bases, with 11 bases between them. The germline V gene has CDR1 GTSNPN and CDR2 SVGIG (reference sequence). This CDR3 is CAWITTAYNSPLHF. The CDR3 bases are TGTGCCTGGATTACGACAGCATATAATTCACCCCTCCACTTT.

The gene calls are TRBV4-1 and TRBJ2-3; no clear D. Between the trimmed V and J ends, which lost 3 bases and 1 base, there was a span of 11 bases. This CDR3 is built from 15 residues. The V gene's germline CDR1 is MGHRA and CDR2 YSYEKL. The CDR3 bases are TGCGCCAGCAGCCAGCTCTACGTGGGCACAGATACGCAGTATTTT. As protein: CASSQLYVGTDTQYF.

The chain joins TRBV5-1 to TRBJ2-5, with TRBD1 identical over 8 bases. This CDR3 comprises 14 residues. J was trimmed by 2 bases and V by 3 bases; bases with no gene match: 3. Germline lookup yields CDR1 SGHRS and CDR2 YFSETQ. CDR3 protein: CASSSWDRQETQYF. CDR3 DNA: TGCGCCAGCAGCTCGTGGGACAGGCAAGAGACCCAGTACTTC.

This clone was observed a few times. This chain uses TRBV14 with TRBJ1-3; D unclear. CDR3 size: 15 residues. Germline V gives CDR1 SGHDN, CDR2 FVKESK. Between the trimmed V and J ends, which lost 3 bases and 0 bases, there was a span of 9 bases. In DNA form, the CDR3 reads TGTGCCAGCAGCCAGTTGGGGATCTCTGGAAACACCATATATTTT. Protein product: CASSQLGISGNTIYF.

The chain employs TRBV7-9 and TRBJ1-2; D ambiguous. V shed 5 bases and J shed 4 bases, with 17 bases lying between them. The CDR3 consists of 15 residues. Germline V lookup: CDR1 SEHNR, CDR2 FQNEAQ (reference sequence). The CDR3 coding sequence is TGTGCCAGCAGCCCGCCGCCTGGGTTGGGCTATGGCTACACCTTC. Amino acid sequence: CASSPPPGLGYGYTF.